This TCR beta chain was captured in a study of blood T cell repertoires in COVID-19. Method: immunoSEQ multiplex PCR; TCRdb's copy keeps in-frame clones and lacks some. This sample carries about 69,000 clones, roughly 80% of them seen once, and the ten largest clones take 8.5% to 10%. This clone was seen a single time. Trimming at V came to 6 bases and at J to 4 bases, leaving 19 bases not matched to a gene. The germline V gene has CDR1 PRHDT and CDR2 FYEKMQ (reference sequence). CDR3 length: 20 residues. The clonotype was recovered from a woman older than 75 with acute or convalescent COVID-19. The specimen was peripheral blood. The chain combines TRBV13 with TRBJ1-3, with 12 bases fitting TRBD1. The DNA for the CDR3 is TGTGCCAGCAGTCCCGTTATCATACTCCGGGACAGGGGGCCAGGAAACACCATATATTTT. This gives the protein CASSPVIILRDRGPGNTIYF.